This T cell receptor (beta chain) originates from a study of Ad26.COV2.S vaccination and SARS-CoV-2 variants (dated by TCRdb to about 2021). About the full investigation: Vaccine-arm donors were drawn from COV1001, a multicentre, randomized, double-blind, placebo-controlled phase I-IIa trial of Ad26.COV2.S in healthy adults. Ad26.COV2.S was administered intramuscularly at a dose of 5x10^10 or 1x10^11 viral particles, either as one shot or as two shots given 56 days apart. The specificity and breadth of SARS-CoV-2-reactive T cell receptors after Ad26.COV2.S vaccination were assessed by TCRbeta repertoire sequencing. The TCR-sequenced set comprised approximately 30 samples: around 20 Ad26.COV2.S vaccine recipients, 5 placebo recipients and 8 SARS-CoV-2 convalescent individuals. Participants in the trial were split at random into five groups of five each, receiving low-dose or high-dose Ad26.COV2.S once or twice, or else placebo on both occasions. Investigators remained blinded to trial group allocation during experiments and outcome assessment. Overall study outcomes, separate from this receptor: Vaccine and placebo recipients had similar non-spike TCR breadth, a finding consistent with the vaccine containing only spike. Spike-specific TCR breadth was higher in Ad26.COV2.S recipients than in placebo recipients (P = 0.0014). It was noted by the authors that total T cell responses may have been underestimated by the TCR breadth and depth analyses. Substantial breadth of spike-specific CD8+ and CD4+ T cell responses was reported after vaccination. The study lacked the statistical power to compare responses across vaccine doses or regimens.

Interpreted using the paper, the treatment or condition label stands for: some 20 received Ad26.COV2.S at low or high dose, single or two shots; 5 received placebo; per-sample allocation not given. Repertoires of vaccine and placebo recipients were sequenced from samples taken on day 63 after the first injection. Between 29 July and 7 August 2020, Cohort 1b enrolled approximately 26 adults aged 18-55 years at one site in Boston, USA. Ad26.COV2.S was a replication-incompetent adenovirus type 26 vector that expressed a prefusion-stabilized SARS-CoV-2 spike protein derived from the original Wuhan strain. The immunoSEQ Assay was the method used to sequence TCRbeta CDR3 regions. After extraction, genomic DNA underwent amplification by bias-controlled multiplex PCR, followed by high-throughput sequencing. The published analysis was carried out like this. Collapsing and filtering of sequences were performed to quantify the absolute abundance of each unique TCRbeta CDR3 region. Usable DNA was measured by amplifying reference genes present in all nucleated cells, and TCRbeta template counts were normalized to that usable DNA to estimate T cell fraction. Repertoire TCRs were annotated as SARS-CoV-2-specific when V gene, CDR3 amino acid sequence and J gene were exactly matched to a known reactive TCR set. The reference SARS-CoV-2 TCR set came from MIRA and was filtered for enrichment in COVID-19-positive ImmuneCODE repertoires, removing public or cross-reactive TCRs. Based on the MIRA antigens, annotated TCRs were further analysed at the level of specific ORF or position within ORF. Breadth was defined as annotated unique rearrangements over total unique productive rearrangements; depth was the summed frequency of those rearrangements. Two-sided Wilcoxon rank-sum tests were used to compare TCR breadth between groups. The table was pulled from immuneACCESS by TCRdb, which kept in-frame rearrangements only. Such tables lose some clones; where checked, under half of the loss comes from unresolved V genes, and the rest has no known cause. The DNA gave D and trimming, while V, J and clone size come from that table. The sample table lists around 320,000 clones, 70% to 90% of them with a count of one. The top ten clonotypes cover approximately 2.2% of the sample.

Ends trimmed: V by 3 bases, J by 0 bases; bases unmatched to a gene: 5. Sequences KGHSH (CDR1) and LQKENI (CDR2) are obtained from the germline V gene. Inclusive of the bounding cysteine and phenylalanine, the CDR3 is 18 residues long. CDR3 DNA is the only sequence kept; it has 54 bases, read in frame from the first base. Points on this clone: Its specific antigen is unknown. One base away there is no much larger clone; base qualities are not given.

Sequencing was performed on peripheral blood, taken in a trial of Ad26.COV2.S vaccine versus placebo. The receptor chain draws on TRBV18 and TRBJ2-6; 10 bases in between match TRBD1. This TCR was sampled from a person between 18 and 60 years old who received the Ad26.COV2.S COVID-19 vaccine or a placebo. The DNA sequence is as follows: TGTGCCAGCTCACCCTCGGGACAGGGGAGCTCTGGGGCCAACGTCCTGACTTTC. It translates as CASSPSGQGSSGANVLTF.